The 19 T cell receptor beta chains in this list originate from one sample, sequenced in a study of control samples from healthy donors and cancer patients. Some clones are missing from TCRdb's copy, which holds only in-frame ones; the method was immunoSEQ multiplex PCR. Here the sample spans roughly 98,000 clones, 85% to 95% being singletons. Sequencing was done on a sample of blood. Receptor source: a man aged 18 to 29 in good health.

The count of this clone is one. The V and J genes are TRBV5-4 and TRBJ1-2, with D perhaps TRBD1 (6 bases). The CDR3 contains 15 residues. Trimming cost V 4 bases and J 6 bases, with 19 bases left between them. The germline V gene encodes CDR1 SGHNT and CDR2 YYREEE (reference sequence). The CDR3 DNA is TGTGCCAGCAGCCCAGACGTGGGGGCGGTAGATGGCTACACCTTC. It encodes CASSPDVGAVDGYTF. Drawing the rest from reference TRBV5-4 and TRBJ1-2, the complete variable domain is ETGVTQSPTHLIKTRGQQVTLRCSSQSGHNTVSWYQQALGQGPQFIFQYYREEENGRGNFPPRFSGLQFPNYSSELNVNALELDDSALYLCASSPDVGAVDGYTFGSGTRLTVV.

J is TRBJ1-1 and V is TRBV29-1; no definite D call. Germline V gene sequence: CDR1 SQVTM, CDR2 ANQGSEA. V lost 2 bases and J 0 bases, leaving 7 bases between the germline ends. The CDR3 covers 13 residues. The CDR3 DNA sequence: TGCAGCGTTGAAATCTACATGAACACTGAAGCTTTCTTT. Translating it yields CSVEIYMNTEAFF.

The gene calls are TRBV5-8 and TRBJ1-2; no reliable D call. CDR1 and CDR2 from the germline V gene are SGHTS and YDEGEE. The V gene lost 1 base and the J gene lost 1 base, with 8 bases spanning the gap. The CDR3 length is 14 residues. CDR3 DNA: TGTGCCAGCAGCTTGCTAGCGGGTAACTATGGCTACACCTTC. Its translation is CASSLLAGNYGYTF.

V gene TRBV27 combines with J gene TRBJ1-1, with D possibly being TRBD1 (6 bases). The germline gives CDR1 MNHEY, CDR2 SMNVEV (reference sequence). V lost 5 bases and J 1 base, leaving 17 bases between the germline ends. This CDR3 region has 16 residues. The CDR3 sequence: CASSLTWDTPNTEAFF. The CDR3 DNA sequence: TGTGCCAGCAGTCTTACTTGGGACACTCCGAACACTGAAGCTTTCTTT.

V and J are TRBV5-4 and TRBJ2-3; 8 bases map to TRBD2. The CDR3 runs to 16 residues. Germline CDR1 SGHNT, CDR2 YYREEE (reference sequence). V dropped 0 bases and J dropped 8; count of bases not matched to a gene: 11. DNA for the CDR3: TGTGCCAGCAGCTTGGAGGTAGCGGGGAATCGGGGTACGCAGTATTTT. Its translation is CASSLEVAGNRGTQYF.

This clone has only one observation. The chain has TRBV9 and TRBJ2-3; 9 bases are a match to TRBD2. The CDR3 is 19 residues long. Per the germline V gene, CDR1 is SGDLS and CDR2 is YYNGEE. Trimming removed 4 bases from V and 3 bases from J; junction bases left unmatched: 18. This CDR3 is CASSITGTSRPEGTDTQYF. The CDR3 DNA is TGTGCCAGCAGCATCACCGGGACTAGCAGACCGGAGGGAACAGATACGCAGTATTTT. Based on the CDR3 plus reference TRBV9 and TRBJ2-3, the full variable domain is DSGVTQTPKHLITATGQRVTLRCSPRSGDLSVYWYQQSLDQGLQFLIQYYNGEERAKGNILERFSAQQFPDLHSELNLSSLELGDSALYFCASSITGTSRPEGTDTQYFGPGTRLTVL.

This chain joins TRBV19 and TRBJ1-1; D may be TRBD1 (6 bases). CDR1 LNHDA and CDR2 SQIVND come from the germline V gene (reference sequence). This CDR3 spans 15 amino acids. V lost 6 bases to trimming and J lost 5 bases, with 19 bases between them. CDR3 in DNA: TGTGCCAGTAGGGAAATGGCGACAGGATCGACTGAAGCTTTCTTT. This encodes CASREMATGSTEAFF. Supplemented by reference TRBV19 and TRBJ1-1, the full variable domain reads DGGITQSPKYLFRKEGQNVTLSCEQNLNHDAMYWYRQDPGQGLRLIYYSQIVNDFQKGDIAEGYSVSREKKESFPLTVTSAQKNPTAFYLCASREMATGSTEAFFGQGTRLTVV.

The CDR3 here is CASSQDLSARRYDRGTYEQYF. In nucleotides, the CDR3 is TGCGCCAGCAGCCAAGACCTCTCCGCAAGAAGATATGACAGGGGTACCTACGAGCAGTACTTC. The J gene is TRBJ2-7, the V gene TRBV4-3; 8 positions match TRBD1. The germline V gene encodes CDR1 LGHNA and CDR2 YSLEER. CDR3 size: 21 residues. Trimming took 0 bases from V and 2 from J; bases not matched to a gene: 21.

This chain joins TRBV9 and TRBJ2-4; D remains ambiguous. The germline CDR1 and CDR2 sequences are SGDLS and YYNGEE. This CDR3 region has 15 residues. Trimming took off 2 bases at V and 5 bases at J, with 14 bases between the two ends. CDR3 protein: CASSVTPGLENIQYF. CDR3 in DNA: TGTGCCAGCAGCGTGACCCCAGGATTGGAAAACATTCAGTACTTC.

The genes are TRBV6-6 and TRBJ1-5, with D possibly TRBD1 on 6 matching bases. Trimming cost V 5 bases and J 4 bases, with 15 bases left between them. The CDR3 is made up of 15 amino acids. Germline CDR1 MNHNY, CDR2 SVGAGI (reference sequence). As DNA, the CDR3 is TGTGCCAGCAGTCCCGCGACAGGTCGGAATCAGCCCCAGCATTTT. This encodes CASSPATGRNQPQHF.

The genes are TRBV9 and TRBJ2-1; possibly TRBD1 or TRBD2 for D (6 bases each). V shed 0 bases and J shed 9 bases, with 16 bases lying between them. Germline lookup yields CDR1 SGDLS and CDR2 YYNGEE. The CDR3 extends over 15 amino acids. The CDR3 coding sequence is TGTGCCAGCAGCGTAGACCCGGGGGCCTACCGTGAGCAGTTCTTC. It is translated as CASSVDPGAYREQFF.

The rearrangement links TRBV23-1 to TRBJ2-3; D unclear. TRBV23-1 is treated as an ORF (open reading frame) with a function not yet certain. This CDR3 contains 16 residues. Trimming shortened V by 10 bases and J by 0 bases, and 20 bases separated the two germline ends. CDR3 in DNA: TGCGCCACCAAGGAAGAGCAACGAGCTAGCACAGATACGCAGTATTTT. Encoded protein: CATKEEQRASTDTQYF.

V is TRBV14 and J is TRBJ2-3; D unresolved. The CDR3 extends over 12 amino acids. In germline, CDR1 is SGHDN, CDR2 FVKESK. Trimming removed 2 bases at V and 7 bases at J, with 7 bases between. In DNA, the CDR3 is TGTGCCAGCAGCCAACCCAGACATACGCAGTATTTT. Amino acid sequence: CASSQPRHTQYF.

The CDR3 DNA is TGTGCCAGCAGTCGACAGGTTTCATCCTACGAGCAGTACTTC. Translating it yields CASSRQVSSYEQYF. The genes are TRBV6-2 or TRBV6-3 and TRBJ2-7, with D tentatively TRBD1 (6 bases). This CDR3 spans 14 amino acids. V shed 5 bases and J shed 1 base, with 12 bases lying between them. The germline V gene encodes CDR1 MNHEY and CDR2 SVGEGT.

The J gene is TRBJ2-5, the V gene TRBV4-2; TRBD1 aligns across 7 bases. V was clipped by 1 base and J by 2 bases; unmatched bases: 4. Germline CDR1 LGHNA, CDR2 YNFKEQ. The CDR3 is 15 residues long. The CDR3 nucleotides read TGTGCCAGCAGCCAAGCGTCGGGACAGCAAGAGACCCAGTACTTC. Translated: CASSQASGQQETQYF.

This sequence joins TRBV21-1 and TRBJ1-3; the table assigns TRBD1, which was not confirmed against the DNA. TRBV21-1 is shown as a pseudogene. The CDR3 covers 17 residues. The CDR3, as DNA: TGTGCCAGCAGCAAACAGGGGTATAAAAGCTCTGGAAACACCATATATTTT. It codes for CASSKQGYKSSGNTIYF.

The chain uses TRBV27 and TRBJ2-1, with 9 bases matching TRBD2. The CDR3 runs to 16 residues. In germline, CDR1 is MNHEY, CDR2 SMNVEV (reference sequence). Germline trimming cut 2 bases from V and 7 bases from J; bases unmatched to any gene: 9. The CDR3 coding sequence is TGTGCCAGCAGTTTACTGGGCGGGAGGGCCTTTAATGAGCAGTTCTTC. It encodes CASSLLGGRAFNEQFF.

CDR3 coding DNA: TGTGCCAGCTCAACAGGGGGCCCCGGAAACACCATATATTTT. Its translation: CASSTGGPGNTIYF. This chain connects TRBV18 to TRBJ1-3, with 9 bases fitting TRBD1. With 5 bases clipped from V and 4 bases from J, the junction kept 3 bases outside the gene matches. CDR1 is KGHSH, CDR2 LQKENI, per germline. This CDR3 has 14 amino acids. Full variable domain (remainder filled in from reference TRBV18 and TRBJ1-3): NAGVMQNPRHLVRRRGQEARLRCSPMKGHSHVYWYRQLPEEGLKFMVYLQKENIIDESGMPKERFSAEFPKEGPSILRIQQVVRGDSAAYFCASSTGGPGNTIYFGEGSWLTVV.

The chain uses TRBV7-2 and TRBJ2-4, with 14 positions matching TRBD2. V lost 3 bases and J lost 8; bases outside the gene matches: 6. Germline assignment: CDR1 SGHTA and CDR2 FQGNSA. The CDR3 runs 16 residues. The CDR3 is CASSFSTSGRGDIQYF. The CDR3 bases are TGTGCCAGCAGCTTTTCGACTAGCGGGAGGGGGGACATTCAGTACTTC.